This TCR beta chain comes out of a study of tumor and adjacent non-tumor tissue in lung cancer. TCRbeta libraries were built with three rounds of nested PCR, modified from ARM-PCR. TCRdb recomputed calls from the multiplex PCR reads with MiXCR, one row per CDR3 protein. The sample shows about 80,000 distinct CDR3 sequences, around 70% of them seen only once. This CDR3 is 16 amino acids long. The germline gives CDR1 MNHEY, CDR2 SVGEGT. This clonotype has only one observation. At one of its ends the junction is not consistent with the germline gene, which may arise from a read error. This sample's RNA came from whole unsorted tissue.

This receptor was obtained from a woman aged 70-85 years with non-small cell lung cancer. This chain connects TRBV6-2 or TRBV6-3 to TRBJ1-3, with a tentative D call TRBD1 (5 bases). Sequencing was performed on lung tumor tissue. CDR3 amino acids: CVSNDPGPVSGNAIYF. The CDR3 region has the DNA TGTGTCAGCAACGATCCGGGGCCAGTTTCTGGAAACGCCATATATTTT.